What follows are 3 T cell receptor beta chains derived from one specimen sequenced in a study of shared clonotypes between healthy human individuals. Sequencing was performed with immunoSEQ multiplex PCR; in TCRdb, only in-frame clones are kept and a portion is missing. Seen here are about 1.1 million clones, 70% to 85% observed once, and the top ten hold 0.89%. Sequenced input: memory CD4+ T cells from PBMCs. The sample's subset: CD45RA-negative fraction. The receptors were gathered from a man aged 18 to 30 in good health. Some clones in this sample may be carry-over from other donors' samples.

J is TRBJ2-6 and V is TRBV7-9; D possibly corresponds to TRBD2 (5 bases). V lost 5 bases, J lost 1 base, and 15 bases lay in between. The CDR3 is 17 amino acids. The germline CDR1 and CDR2 sequences are SEHNR and FQNEAQ (reference sequence). In nucleotides, the CDR3 is TGTGCCAGCAGCCGGGGTCGATCAGAATCTGGGGCCAACGTCCTGACTTTC. Its protein product is CASSRGRSESGANVLTF.

The genes are TRBV29-1 and TRBJ2-7; 9 bases are shared with TRBD2. The V gene's germline CDR1 is SQVTM and CDR2 ANQGSEA. V was clipped by 0 bases and J by 6 bases; unmatched bases: 12. This CDR3 spans 16 amino acids. The CDR3 nucleotides are TGCAGCGTTGAAGAACGAGCGGGAGGCCAGCGCGGCGAGCAGTACTTC. It is translated as CSVEERAGGQRGEQYF.

The chain has TRBV20-1 and TRBJ1-3; D possibly corresponds to TRBD1 (6 bases). In germline, CDR1 is DFQATT, CDR2 SNEGSKA (reference sequence). Between the trimmed V and J ends, which lost 6 bases and 9 bases, there was a span of 12 bases. The CDR3 consists of 11 residues. CDR3 in DNA: TGCAGTGCAGCGACAGGTGGCACCATATATTTT. Residues: CSAATGGTIYF.